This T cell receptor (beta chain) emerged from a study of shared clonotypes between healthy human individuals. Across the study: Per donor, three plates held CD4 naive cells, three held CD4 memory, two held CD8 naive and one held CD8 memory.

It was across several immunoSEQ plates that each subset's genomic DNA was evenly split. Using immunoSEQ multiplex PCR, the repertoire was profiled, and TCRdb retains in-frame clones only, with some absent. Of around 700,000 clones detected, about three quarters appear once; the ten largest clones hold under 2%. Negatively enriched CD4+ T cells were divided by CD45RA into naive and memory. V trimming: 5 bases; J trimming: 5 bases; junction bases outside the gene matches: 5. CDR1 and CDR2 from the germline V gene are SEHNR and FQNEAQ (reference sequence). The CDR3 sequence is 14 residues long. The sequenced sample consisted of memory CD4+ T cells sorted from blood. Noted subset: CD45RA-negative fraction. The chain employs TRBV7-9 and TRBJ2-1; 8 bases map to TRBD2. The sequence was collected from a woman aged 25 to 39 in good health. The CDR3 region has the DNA TGTGCCAGCAGCCGTAGCGGGAACCACAATGAGCAGTTCTTC. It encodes CASSRSGNHNEQFF.